This T cell receptor beta chain was documented in a study of blood T cell repertoires in COVID-19. Study as a whole: Some COVID-19 samples were acute and others convalescent; all came from the United States, Italy and Spain.

This CDR3 has 18 amino acids. Trimming pared 6 bases from V and 2 bases from J, leaving 25 bases between. Germline CDR1 KGHSH, CDR2 LQKENI. Clones were read by immunoSEQ multiplex PCR, and TCRdb kept only the in-frame ones, dropping some. This table holds roughly 400,000 clones, roughly 90% found once. The rearrangement uses TRBV18 and TRBJ1-1; the D is unclear. Sequencing was carried out using PBMCs or T cells enriched from blood (not recorded which). This receptor was identified in a woman under 40 who had recovered from COVID-19. The CDR3 protein is CASSLLPRRPGGNTEAFF. As DNA, the CDR3 is TGTGCCAGCTCCTTATTGCCTAGGCGCCCCGGCGGAAACACTGAAGCTTTCTTT.